This T cell receptor beta chain was sequenced for a study of immune characterization of retroperitoneal liposarcoma. One entry per CDR3 protein results from TCRdb running MiXCR on the PCR reads. The sample carries around 7,000 distinct CDR3 sequences, around 30% recorded once. This clonotype has only a few counts. This CDR3 has 13 residues. Germline CDR1 is MGHRA and CDR2 is YSYEKL. Trimming stripped 5 bases from V and 8 bases from J, with 13 bases between. Source material: blood. This TCR derives from a male donor with retroperitoneal liposarcoma. The gene calls are TRBV4-1 and TRBJ2-1, with TRBD1 as a possible D gene (5 bases). CDR3 sequence reads: CASSSREGDEQFF. The DNA of the CDR3 is TGCGCCAGCAGCAGTAGGGAAGGGGATGAGCAGTTCTTC.